This passage covers 12 T cell receptor beta chains from one sample sequenced in a study of control samples from healthy donors and cancer patients. This table comes from immunoSEQ multiplex PCR, and its TCRdb copy is limited to in-frame clones, with some not included. The table records about 160,000 clones, roughly 94% of them present only once. Source material: PBMCs. Receptors were obtained from a man aged 60-69 years with colorectal cancer.

The chain couples TRBV7-8 to TRBJ2-1, with D uncertain. The germline V and J ends were trimmed by 5 bases and 6 bases, with 14 bases remaining between them. CDR3 size: 14 residues. The germline V gene has CDR1 SGHVS and CDR2 FQNEAQ. The chain's CDR3 is CASSPPVQTNEQFF. Here the CDR3 DNA reads TGTGCCAGCAGCCCTCCAGTCCAAACCAATGAGCAGTTCTTC.

This clone showed up just once. The chain links TRBV10-3 to TRBJ2-7; a weak D match, TRBD2 (5 bases). Germline-derived CDR1 and CDR2 are ENHRY and SYGVKD. The V end was cut by 5 bases, the J end by 3 bases, with 11 bases between. The CDR3 is 13 residues long. The DNA of the CDR3 is TGTGCCATCAGTATCTCCCGGGACTACGAGCAGTACTTC. Translation gives CAISISRDYEQYF.

The V call is TRBV5-1, the J call TRBJ2-1; D is uncertain. Germline CDR1 is SGHRS and CDR2 is YFSETQ. There are 12 residues in the CDR3. The V and J ends lost 5 bases and 7 bases respectively, with 10 bases between them. CDR3 protein: CASRSGSNEQFF. CDR3 nucleotides: TGCGCCAGCAGGAGTGGTAGTAATGAGCAGTTCTTC.

As for this clone: One end of the junction fails to match germline, which may point to a read error. J is TRBJ1-2 and V is TRBV5-1; the D gene is possibly TRBD1 (5 bases). The CDR3 totals 11 residues. Germline V gives CDR1 SGHRS, CDR2 YFSETQ. The DNA of the CDR3 is TGCGCCAGCAGCCTGAACGTTGGCAGGGCCTTC. It translates to CASSLNVGRAF.

This chain links TRBV6-5 with TRBJ1-5, with D perhaps TRBD1 (6 bases). The CDR3 runs 15 residues. Germline CDR1 MNHEY, CDR2 SVGAGI. The V gene lost 7 bases and the J gene lost 2 bases, with 15 bases spanning the gap. CDR3 nucleotides: TGTGCCAGCACTCGACAGGCGGATGGCAATCAGCCCCAGCATTTT. Encoded protein: CASTRQADGNQPQHF.

The V gene is TRBV12-3 or TRBV12-4, the J gene TRBJ2-3; D is unresolved. The length of the CDR3 is 13 residues. Trimming left V 5 bases short and J 1 base short, with 7 bases between. The CDR3 DNA is TGTGCCAGCAGTCCCCGGGGCACAGATACGCAGTATTTT. It translates to CASSPRGTDTQYF.

The chain combines TRBV30 with TRBJ1-1; the D gene is possibly TRBD1 (6 bases). The CDR3 runs 13 residues. The V and J ends lost 2 bases and 4 bases respectively, with 11 bases between them. The germline V gene encodes CDR1 GTSNPN and CDR2 SVGIG (reference sequence). DNA for the CDR3: TGTGCCTGGAGTTCAGGGGACCCCACTGAAGCTTTCTTT. This translates into CAWSSGDPTEAFF. The full variable domain, its missing parts supplied by reference TRBV30 and TRBJ1-1, is SQTIHQWPATLVQPVGSPLSLECTVEGTSNPNLYWYRQAAGRGLQLLFYSVGIGQISSEVPQNLSASRPQDRQFILSSKKLLLSDSGFYLCAWSSGDPTEAFFGQGTRLTVV.

In its sample, this clone was seen once. This chain joins TRBV25-1 and TRBJ1-6; no definite D call. The CDR3 runs to 12 residues. From germline, CDR1 is MGHDK and CDR2 SYGVNS. V lost 6 bases to trimming and J lost 13 bases, with 13 bases between them. This chain's CDR3 is CASRDQTRPLHF. The CDR3 DNA follows: TGTGCCAGCAGAGACCAGACTCGTCCCCTCCACTTT. Supplemented by reference TRBV25-1 and TRBJ1-6, the full variable domain reads EADIYQTPRYLVIGTGKKITLECSQTMGHDKMYWYQQDPGMELHLIHYSYGVNSTEKGDLSSESTVSRIRTEHFPLTLESARPSHTSQYLCASRDQTRPLHFGNGTRLTVT.

The table lists this clone with a count of one. The rearrangement uses TRBV5-6 and TRBJ2-1, with D hard to call. V was shortened by 2 bases and J by 4 bases, with 19 bases between the two germline ends. Looked up from germline, CDR1 is SGHDT and CDR2 is YYEEEE. The CDR3 runs 17 residues. As DNA, the CDR3 is TGTGCCAGCAGCTTTAGGTCGACCCGCCGAAGATACAATGAGCAGTTCTTC. Translated, it gives CASSFRSTRRRYNEQFF.

The V and J genes are TRBV7-9 and TRBJ2-5; D gene uncertain. V was clipped by 3 bases and J by 1 base, with 12 bases between them. This CDR3 spans 15 amino acids. CDR1 SEHNR and CDR2 FQNEAQ come from the germline V gene (reference sequence). The CDR3 here is CASSLDASRQETQYF. CDR3 in DNA: TGTGCCAGCAGCTTGGACGCCAGCCGCCAAGAGACCCAGTACTTC. Based on the CDR3 plus reference TRBV7-9 and TRBJ2-5, the full variable domain is DTGVSQNPRHKITKRGQNVTFRCDPISEHNRLYWYRQTLGQGPEFLTYFQNEAQLEKSRLLSDRFSAERPKGSFSTLEIQRTEQGDSAMYLCASSLDASRQETQYFGPGTRLLVL.

This clone has only one observation. This CDR3 reads CASSQEFGTSGGRGDTQYF. CDR3 DNA: TGTGCCAGCAGCCAAGAGTTTGGGACTAGCGGGGGGAGGGGAGATACGCAGTATTTT. The chain employs TRBV4-2 and TRBJ2-3; 15 positions match TRBD2. CDR1 and CDR2 (germline): LGHNA, YNFKEQ. The CDR3 contains 19 residues. J gave up 5 bases and V 0 bases, and 9 bases lay outside the gene matches.

This chain joins TRBV7-2 and TRBJ2-7, with D possibly being TRBD2 (5 bases). CDR1 is SGHTA and CDR2 is FQGNSA in the germline V gene. V dropped 5 bases and J dropped 2 bases, with 13 bases sitting between them. The CDR3 spans 14 residues. The CDR3 region is CASSVSGSPYEQYF. The CDR3 nucleotides are TGTGCCAGCAGCGTATCGGGGTCCCCCTACGAGCAGTACTTC.